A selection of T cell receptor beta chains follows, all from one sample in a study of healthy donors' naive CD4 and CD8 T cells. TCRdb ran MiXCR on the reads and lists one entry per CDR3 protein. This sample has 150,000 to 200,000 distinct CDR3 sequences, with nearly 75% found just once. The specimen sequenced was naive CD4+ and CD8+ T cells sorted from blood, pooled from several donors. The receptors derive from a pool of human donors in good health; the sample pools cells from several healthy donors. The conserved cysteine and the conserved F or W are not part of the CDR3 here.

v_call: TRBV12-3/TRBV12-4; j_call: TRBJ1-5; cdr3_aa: ASTGLGNQPQH
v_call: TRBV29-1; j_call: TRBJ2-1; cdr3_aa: SVLARNEQF
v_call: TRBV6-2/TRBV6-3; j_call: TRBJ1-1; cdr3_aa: ASNWPNTEAF
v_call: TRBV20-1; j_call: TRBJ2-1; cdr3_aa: SARDYVAARRGEQF
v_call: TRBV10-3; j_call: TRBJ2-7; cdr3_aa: AIGRFGVHEQY
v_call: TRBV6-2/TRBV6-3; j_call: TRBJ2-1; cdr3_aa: ASERLAGVDEQF
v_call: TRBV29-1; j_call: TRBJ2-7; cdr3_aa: SVMDGSYEQY
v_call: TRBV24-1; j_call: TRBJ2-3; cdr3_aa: ATSGPGQTTSTDTQY
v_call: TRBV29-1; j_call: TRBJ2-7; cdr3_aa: SVEDEGSWDEQY
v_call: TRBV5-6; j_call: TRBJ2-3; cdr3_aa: ASSPRPGRGTDTQY
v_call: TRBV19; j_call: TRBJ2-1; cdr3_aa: ASSTTSGSGSYNEQF
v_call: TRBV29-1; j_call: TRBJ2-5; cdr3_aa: SVRRRDLSQETQY
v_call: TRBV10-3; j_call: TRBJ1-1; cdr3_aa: AIKAQGPVLEAF
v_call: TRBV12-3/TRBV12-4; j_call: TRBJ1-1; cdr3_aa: ASSPRQGRNTEAF
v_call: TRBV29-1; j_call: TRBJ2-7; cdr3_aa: SVETYSSYEQY
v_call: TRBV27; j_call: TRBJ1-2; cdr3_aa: ASSSIATGGSIDGYT
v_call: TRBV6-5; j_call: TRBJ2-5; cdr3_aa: ASSPGLAGVGETQY
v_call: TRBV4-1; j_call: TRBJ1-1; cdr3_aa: ASSQSSETNTEAF
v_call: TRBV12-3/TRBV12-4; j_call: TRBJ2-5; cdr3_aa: ASSRITSGMETQY
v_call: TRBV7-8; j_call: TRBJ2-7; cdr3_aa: ASSFGGTGGYEQY
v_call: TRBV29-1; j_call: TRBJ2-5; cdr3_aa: SVVGAGETQY
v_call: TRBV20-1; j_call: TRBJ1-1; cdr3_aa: SARDRGLMNTEAF
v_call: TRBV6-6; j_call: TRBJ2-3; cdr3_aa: ASSYFRDTLY
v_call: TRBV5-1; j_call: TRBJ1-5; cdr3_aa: ASSLTGDRAQPQH
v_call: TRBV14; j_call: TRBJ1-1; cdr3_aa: ASSPDRGGDTEAF
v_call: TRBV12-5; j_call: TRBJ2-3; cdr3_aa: ASGAGDLTDTQY
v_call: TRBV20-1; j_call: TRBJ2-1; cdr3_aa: SAPRLLAGGMYNEQF
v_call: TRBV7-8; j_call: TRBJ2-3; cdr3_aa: ASSFTGGEVQY
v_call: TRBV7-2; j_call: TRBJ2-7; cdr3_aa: ASSLDIPSYEQY
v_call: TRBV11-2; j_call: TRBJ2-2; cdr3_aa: ASSSEPNTGELF
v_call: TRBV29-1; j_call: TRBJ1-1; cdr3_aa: SAEGLGRLTEAF
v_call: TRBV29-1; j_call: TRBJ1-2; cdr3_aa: SVRGGYGYT
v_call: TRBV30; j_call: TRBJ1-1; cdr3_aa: AWEPGGTEAF
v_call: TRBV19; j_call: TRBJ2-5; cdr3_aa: ASSRGQETQY
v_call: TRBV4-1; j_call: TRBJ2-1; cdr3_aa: ASSQDVNEQF
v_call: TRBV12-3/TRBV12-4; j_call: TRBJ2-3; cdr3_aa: ASSSAGVDTQY
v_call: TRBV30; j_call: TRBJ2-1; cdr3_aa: AWSEEGSYNEQF
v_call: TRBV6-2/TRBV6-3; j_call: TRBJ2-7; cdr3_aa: ASSYPDNSYEQY
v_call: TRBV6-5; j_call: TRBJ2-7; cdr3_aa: ASSYSGTSGFSSYEQY
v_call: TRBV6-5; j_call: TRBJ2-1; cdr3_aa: ASSYSRALRNEQF